The 10 T cell receptor beta chains below all came from one sample that was sequenced in a study of T-cell reconstitution after alpha-beta-depleted transplantation in children. Unique molecular identifiers were incorporated into the prepared TCRbeta library. Each CDR3 protein gets one entry after TCRdb re-called the PCR reads with MiXCR. The table lists hundreds of thousands of distinct CDR3 sequences, over 15% of them singletons. This specimen consisted of PBMCs from the stem cell graft donor, obtained from the stem cell graft. These receptors were collected from a human donor who donated a stem cell graft to a child with acute myeloid leukemia.

This clonotype has at least ten counts. The CDR3 loop is CASSLGGRLYEQYF. The CDR3 nucleotides read TGTGCCAGCAGCTTGGGGGGACGACTTTACGAGCAGTACTTC. The gene calls are TRBV5-6 and TRBJ2-7; D may match TRBD1 or TRBD2 (5 bases each). The CDR3 runs 14 residues. Germline CDR1 reads SGHDT; CDR2 reads YYEEEE. The ends were cut back, 0 bases at V and 4 bases at J, with 11 bases in the middle.

Ten or more counts support this clonotype. The genes are TRBV7-2 and TRBJ2-1; D might be TRBD2 (5 bases). Trimming cost V 2 bases and J 5 bases, with 10 bases left between them. Germline V gives CDR1 SGHTA, CDR2 FQGNSA. This CDR3 comprises 14 residues. The CDR3 DNA reads as TGTGCCAGCAGCTTAATCGAGGGCGACAATGAGCAGTTCTTC. It encodes CASSLIEGDNEQFF.

This clonotype has at least ten counts. The J gene is TRBJ2-4, the V gene TRBV7-2; D remains unclear. Germline V gene lookup returns CDR1 SGHTA and CDR2 FQGNSA. This CDR3 spans 13 amino acids. V lost 1 base, J lost 7 bases, and 8 bases lay in between. In DNA, the CDR3 is TGTGCCAGCAGCTTAGATTGGGGTAACATTCAGTACTTC. As protein: CASSLDWGNIQYF.

This clonotype was recorded a few times. The chain recombines TRBV7-9 with TRBJ2-5, with 8 bases fitting TRBD1. V trimming: 5 bases; J trimming: 1 base; junction bases outside the gene matches: 9. The germline V gene has CDR1 SEHNR and CDR2 FQNEAQ (reference sequence). The CDR3 has 16 residues. The CDR3 DNA reads TGTGCCAGCAGCCCAGGGACAGGCAGTGCCCAAGAGACCCAGTACTTC. It is translated as CASSPGTGSAQETQYF.

In this sample, this clonotype turned up many times. The V and J genes are TRBV29-1 and TRBJ2-3; tentatively, D is TRBD1 (6 bases). The CDR3 has 12 residues. Germline V gives CDR1 SQVTM, CDR2 ANQGSEA. V was cut by 4 bases and J by 4 bases, with 9 bases left in between. The CDR3 is CSVGQEADTQYF. The CDR3 nucleotides are TGCAGCGTTGGACAGGAGGCAGATACGCAGTATTTT.

This clonotype was picked up many times. The chain has TRBV7-3 and TRBJ2-1; TRBD2 agrees at 7 bases. The CDR3 length is 15 residues. Germline V gene sequence: CDR1 SGHTA, CDR2 FQGTGA. Losses at the gene ends were 2 bases for V and 7 bases for J; bases not matched to a gene: 8. The CDR3 DNA reads TGTGCCAGCAGCTTAGGTGCGGGGGTTTGGAATGAGCAGTTCTTC. Its protein is CASSLGAGVWNEQFF.

This clonotype was seen more than once but under ten times. This chain links TRBV30 with TRBJ1-2; D unclear. Germline loops: CDR1 GTSNPN, CDR2 SVGIG (reference sequence). The CDR3 has 14 amino acids. The V end lost 0 bases, the J end lost 5 bases, and 13 bases lay between the germline ends. The CDR3 region has the DNA TGTGCCTGGAGTGTACGTGGGTACAGTTATGGCTACACCTTC. Translated: CAWSVRGYSYGYTF.

This chain connects TRBV7-9 to TRBJ2-7; TRBD1 agrees at 8 bases. Germline V gives CDR1 SEHNR, CDR2 FQNEAQ (reference sequence). The CDR3 is 15 amino acids. The junction had 13 bases not matched to a gene; V was cut back by 5 bases and J by 7 bases. The CDR3 DNA reads TGTGCCAGCAGCCATTCCAGTCAGGGGGCTCGTGAGCAGTACGTC. Its protein is CASSHSSQGAREQYV.

The CDR3 reads CASRADYMPGELFF. The CDR3, as DNA: TGTGCCAGCAGGGCGGACTATATGCCCGGGGAGCTGTTTTTT. This chain links TRBV7-2 with TRBJ2-2; D may be TRBD2 (6 bases). Germline V gene sequence: CDR1 SGHTA, CDR2 FQGNSA. With 6 bases removed from V and 6 bases from J, the gap between germline ends came to 14 bases. The CDR3 covers 14 residues.

In this sample, this clonotype turned up many times. The rearrangement uses TRBV5-5 and TRBJ1-3; unclear D gene. Germline CDR1 is SGHKS and CDR2 is YYEKEE (reference sequence). The CDR3 is made up of 14 amino acids. V shed 4 bases and J shed 0 bases, with 8 bases lying between them. As DNA, the CDR3 is TGTGCCAGCAGCCGACGAATCTCTGGAAACACCATATATTTT. It translates to CASSRRISGNTIYF.